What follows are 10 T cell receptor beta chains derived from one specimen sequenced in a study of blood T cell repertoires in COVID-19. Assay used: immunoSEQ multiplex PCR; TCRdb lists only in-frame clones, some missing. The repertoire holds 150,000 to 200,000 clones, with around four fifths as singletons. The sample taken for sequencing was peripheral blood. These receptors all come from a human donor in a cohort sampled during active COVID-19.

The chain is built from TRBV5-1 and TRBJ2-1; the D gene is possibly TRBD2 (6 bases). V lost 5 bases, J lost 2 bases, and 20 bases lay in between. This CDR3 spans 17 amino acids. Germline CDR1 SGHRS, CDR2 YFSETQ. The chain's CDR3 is CASRDPFTGETYNEQFF. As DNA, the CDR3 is TGCGCCAGCAGAGACCCATTTACGGGAGAAACCTACAATGAGCAGTTCTTC.

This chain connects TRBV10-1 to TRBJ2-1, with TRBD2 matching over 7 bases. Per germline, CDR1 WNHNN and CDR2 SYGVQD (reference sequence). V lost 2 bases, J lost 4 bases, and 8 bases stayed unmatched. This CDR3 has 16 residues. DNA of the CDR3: TGCGCCAGCAGTGAGGGTGGCGGGAGTTGGTACAATGAGCAGTTCTTC. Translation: CASSEGGGSWYNEQFF.

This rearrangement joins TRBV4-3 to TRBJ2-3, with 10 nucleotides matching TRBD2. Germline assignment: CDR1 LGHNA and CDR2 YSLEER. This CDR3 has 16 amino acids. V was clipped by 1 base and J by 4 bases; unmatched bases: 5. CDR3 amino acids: CASSQGTAGGADTQYF. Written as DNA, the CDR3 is TGCGCCAGCAGCCAAGGGACAGCGGGAGGGGCAGATACGCAGTATTTT.

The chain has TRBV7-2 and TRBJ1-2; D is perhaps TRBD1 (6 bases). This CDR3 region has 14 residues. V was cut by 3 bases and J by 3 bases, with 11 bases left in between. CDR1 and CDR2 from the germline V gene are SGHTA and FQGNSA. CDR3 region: CASSLGDKDYGYTF. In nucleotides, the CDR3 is TGTGCCAGCAGCTTGGGGGACAAGGACTATGGCTACACCTTC.

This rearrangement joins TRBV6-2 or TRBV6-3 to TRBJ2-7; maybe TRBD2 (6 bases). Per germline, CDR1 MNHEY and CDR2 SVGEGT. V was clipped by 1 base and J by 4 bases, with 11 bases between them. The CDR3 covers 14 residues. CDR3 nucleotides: TGTGCCAGCAGTTACTTAGGTCTAGCGTACGAGCAGTACTTC. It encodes CASSYLGLAYEQYF.

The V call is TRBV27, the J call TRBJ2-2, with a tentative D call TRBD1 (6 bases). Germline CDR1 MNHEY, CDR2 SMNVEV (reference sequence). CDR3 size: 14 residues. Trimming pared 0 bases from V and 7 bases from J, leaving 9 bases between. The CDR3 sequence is CASSLSKGGGELFF. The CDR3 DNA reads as TGTGCCAGCAGTTTATCGAAAGGGGGCGGGGAGCTGTTTTTT.

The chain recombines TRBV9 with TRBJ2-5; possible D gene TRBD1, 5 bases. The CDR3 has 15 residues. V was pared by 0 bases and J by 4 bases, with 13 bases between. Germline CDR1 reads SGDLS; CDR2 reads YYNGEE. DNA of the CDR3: TGTGCCAGCAGCGTAGGGGCAGGGCTGAGAGAGACCCAGTACTTC. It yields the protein CASSVGAGLRETQYF.

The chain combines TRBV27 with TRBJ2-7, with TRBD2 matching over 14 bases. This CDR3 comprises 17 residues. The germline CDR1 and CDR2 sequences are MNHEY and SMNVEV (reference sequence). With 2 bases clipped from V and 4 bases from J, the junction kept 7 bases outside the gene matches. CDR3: CASSLSTGTSGSYEQYF. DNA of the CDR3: TGTGCCAGCAGTTTAAGTACCGGGACTAGCGGGAGTTACGAGCAGTACTTC.

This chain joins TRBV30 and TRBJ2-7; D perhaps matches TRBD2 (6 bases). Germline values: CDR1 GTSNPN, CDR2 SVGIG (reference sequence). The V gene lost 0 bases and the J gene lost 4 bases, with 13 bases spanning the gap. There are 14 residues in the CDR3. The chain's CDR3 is CAWSVWRAGYEQYF. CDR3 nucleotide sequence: TGTGCCTGGAGTGTTTGGAGGGCGGGGTACGAGCAGTACTTC. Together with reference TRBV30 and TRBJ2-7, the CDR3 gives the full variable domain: SQTIHQWPATLVQPVGSPLSLECTVEGTSNPNLYWYRQAAGRGLQLLFYSVGIGQISSEVPQNLSASRPQDRQFILSSKKLLLSDSGFYLCAWSVWRAGYEQYFGPGTRLTVT.

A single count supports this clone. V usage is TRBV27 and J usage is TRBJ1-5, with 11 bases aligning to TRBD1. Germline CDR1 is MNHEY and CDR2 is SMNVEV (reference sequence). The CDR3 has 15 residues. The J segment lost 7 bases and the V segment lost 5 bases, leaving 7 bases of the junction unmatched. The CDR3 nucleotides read TGTGCCAGCAGTAGGGGACAGGGGGTCGGGCAGCCCCAGCATTTT. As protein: CASSRGQGVGQPQHF.